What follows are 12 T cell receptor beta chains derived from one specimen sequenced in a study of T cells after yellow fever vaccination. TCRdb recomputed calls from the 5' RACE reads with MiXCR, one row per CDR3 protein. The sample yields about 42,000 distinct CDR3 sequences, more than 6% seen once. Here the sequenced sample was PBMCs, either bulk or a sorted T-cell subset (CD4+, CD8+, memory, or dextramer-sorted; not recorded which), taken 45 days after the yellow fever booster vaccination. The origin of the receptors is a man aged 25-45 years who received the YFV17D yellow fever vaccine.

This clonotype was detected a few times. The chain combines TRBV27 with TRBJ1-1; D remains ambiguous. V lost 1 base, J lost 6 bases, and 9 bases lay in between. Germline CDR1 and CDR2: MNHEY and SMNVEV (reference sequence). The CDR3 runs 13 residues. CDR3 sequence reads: CASSLLEGSEAFF. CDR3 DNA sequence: TGTGCCAGCAGTTTATTGGAGGGATCTGAAGCTTTCTTT.

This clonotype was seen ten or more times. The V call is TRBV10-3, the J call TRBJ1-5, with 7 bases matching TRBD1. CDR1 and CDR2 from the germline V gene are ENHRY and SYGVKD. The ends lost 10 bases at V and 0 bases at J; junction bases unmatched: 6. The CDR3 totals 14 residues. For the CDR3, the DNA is TGTGCCAGCGGGACAGCCGATAGCAATCAGCCCCAGCATTTT. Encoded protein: CASGTADSNQPQHF.

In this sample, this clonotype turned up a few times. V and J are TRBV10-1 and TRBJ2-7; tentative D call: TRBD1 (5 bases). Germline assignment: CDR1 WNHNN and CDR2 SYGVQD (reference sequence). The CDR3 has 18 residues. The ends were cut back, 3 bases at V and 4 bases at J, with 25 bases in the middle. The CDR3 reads CASSDPRPGHDVKYEQYF. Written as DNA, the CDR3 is TGCGCCAGCAGTGACCCACGCCCTGGACATGATGTGAAGTACGAGCAGTACTTC.

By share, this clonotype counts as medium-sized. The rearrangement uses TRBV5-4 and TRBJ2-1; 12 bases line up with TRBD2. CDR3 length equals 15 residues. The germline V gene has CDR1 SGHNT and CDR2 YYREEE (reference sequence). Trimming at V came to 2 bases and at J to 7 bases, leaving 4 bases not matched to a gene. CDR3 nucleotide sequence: TGTGCCAGCAGCTTAATGACTAGCGGGGGAAATGAGCAGTTCTTC. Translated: CASSLMTSGGNEQFF.

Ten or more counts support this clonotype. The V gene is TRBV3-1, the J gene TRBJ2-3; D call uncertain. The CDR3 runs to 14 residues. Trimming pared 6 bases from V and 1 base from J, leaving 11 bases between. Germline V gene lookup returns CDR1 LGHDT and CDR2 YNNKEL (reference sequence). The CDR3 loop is CASSLADRTDTQYF. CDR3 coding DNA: TGTGCCAGCAGTCTGGCGGACCGCACAGATACGCAGTATTTT.

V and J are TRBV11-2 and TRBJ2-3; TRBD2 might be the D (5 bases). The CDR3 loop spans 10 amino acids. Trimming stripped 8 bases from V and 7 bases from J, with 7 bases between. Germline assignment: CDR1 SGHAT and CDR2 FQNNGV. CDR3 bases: TGTGCCAGCGAGGGAAATACGCAGTATTTT. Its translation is CASEGNTQYF.

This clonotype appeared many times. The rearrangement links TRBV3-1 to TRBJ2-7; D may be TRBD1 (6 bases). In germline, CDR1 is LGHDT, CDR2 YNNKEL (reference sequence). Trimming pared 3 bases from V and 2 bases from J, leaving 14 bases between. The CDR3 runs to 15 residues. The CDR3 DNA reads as TGTGCCAGCAGCCACAACAGGGCCCCCCCCTACGAGCAGTACTTC. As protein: CASSHNRAPPYEQYF.

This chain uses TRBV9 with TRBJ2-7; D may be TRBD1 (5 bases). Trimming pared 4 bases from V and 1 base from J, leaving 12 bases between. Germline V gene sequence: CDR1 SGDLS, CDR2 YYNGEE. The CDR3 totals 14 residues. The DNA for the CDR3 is TGTGCCAGCAGCCAAACCCCAGGGTCCTACGAGCAGTACTTC. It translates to CASSQTPGSYEQYF.

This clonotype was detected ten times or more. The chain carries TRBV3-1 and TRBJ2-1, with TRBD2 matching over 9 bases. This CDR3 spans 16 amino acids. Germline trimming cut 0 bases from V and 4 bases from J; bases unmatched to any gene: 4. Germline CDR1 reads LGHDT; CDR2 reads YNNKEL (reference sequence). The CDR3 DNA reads TGTGCCAGCAGCCAAGAGTGGCGGGAGGGATACAATGAGCAGTTCTTC. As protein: CASSQEWREGYNEQFF.

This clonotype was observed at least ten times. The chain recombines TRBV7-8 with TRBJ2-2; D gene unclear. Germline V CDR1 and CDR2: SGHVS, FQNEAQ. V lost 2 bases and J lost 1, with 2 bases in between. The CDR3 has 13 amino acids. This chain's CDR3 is CASSLMNTGELFF. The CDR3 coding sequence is TGTGCCAGCAGCTTAATGAACACCGGGGAGCTGTTTTTT.

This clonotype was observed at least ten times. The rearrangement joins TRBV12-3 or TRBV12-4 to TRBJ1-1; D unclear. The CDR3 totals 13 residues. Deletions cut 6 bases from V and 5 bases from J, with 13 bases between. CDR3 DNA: TGTGCCAGCAGCTTTACCGGAGGGACTGAAGCTTTCTTT. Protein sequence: CASSFTGGTEAFF.

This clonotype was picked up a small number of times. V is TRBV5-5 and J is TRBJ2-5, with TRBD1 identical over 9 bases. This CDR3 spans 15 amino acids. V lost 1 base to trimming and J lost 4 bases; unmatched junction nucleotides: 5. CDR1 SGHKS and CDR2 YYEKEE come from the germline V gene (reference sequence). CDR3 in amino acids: CASSLSGTGLETQYF. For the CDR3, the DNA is TGTGCCAGCAGCTTGTCTGGGACAGGGCTAGAGACCCAGTACTTC.